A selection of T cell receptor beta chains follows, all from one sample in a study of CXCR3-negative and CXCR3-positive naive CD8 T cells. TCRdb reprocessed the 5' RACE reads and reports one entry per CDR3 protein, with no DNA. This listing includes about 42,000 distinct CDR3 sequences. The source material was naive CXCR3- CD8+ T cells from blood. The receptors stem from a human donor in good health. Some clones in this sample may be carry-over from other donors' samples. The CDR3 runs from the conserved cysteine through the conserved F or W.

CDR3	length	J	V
CASRPDRDEQFF	12	TRBJ2-1	TRBV12-3/TRBV12-4
CASSIQGWNEQFF	13	TRBJ2-1	TRBV28
CASSPLGGGTEAFF	14	TRBJ1-1	TRBV27
CAISESSAGNEQYF	14	TRBJ2-7	TRBV10-3
CASSQDGWGEAFF	13	TRBJ1-1	TRBV4-1
CASSATGGFLETQYF	15	TRBJ2-5	TRBV11-2
CSVEEEGAYEQYF	13	TRBJ2-7	TRBV29-1
CSVDREAKLEAFF	13	TRBJ1-1	TRBV29-1
CASSLSASNQPQHF	14	TRBJ1-5	TRBV7-9
CASSQDGEGPPNEKLFF	17	TRBJ1-4	TRBV3-1
CASSLARGANQPQHF	15	TRBJ1-5	TRBV7-9
CASSVDISEQFF	12	TRBJ2-1	TRBV9
CASSQGRENYYGYTF	15	TRBJ1-2	TRBV7-8
CASRGGFNEKLFF	13	TRBJ1-4	TRBV27
CASSNAPSYEQYF	13	TRBJ2-7	TRBV27
CASSYPQETGFNQPQHF	17	TRBJ1-5	TRBV6-6
CSVVYLDTQYF	11	TRBJ2-3	TRBV29-1
CSVEGQGAAEQFF	13	TRBJ2-1	TRBV29-1
CASSPGLAGASLRDEQYF	18	TRBJ2-7	TRBV5-5
CASDCRDSYGYTF	13	TRBJ1-2	TRBV12-3/TRBV12-4
CASSEFGTGYEQYF	14	TRBJ2-7	TRBV25-1
CASSLVIGRAGQETQYF	17	TRBJ2-5	TRBV13
CASSVGGREDYGYTF	15	TRBJ1-2	TRBV9
CASSNPTQREGQTFHEQFF	19	TRBJ2-1	TRBV7-8
CASSRTGAPYNEQFF	15	TRBJ2-1	TRBV28
CASSLWGHANTGELFF	16	TRBJ2-2	TRBV12-3/TRBV12-4
CASSSRADEQYF	12	TRBJ2-7	TRBV7-9
CASSEYYLNEQFF	13	TRBJ2-1	TRBV25-1
CASSVGMELTEAFF	14	TRBJ1-1	TRBV6-1
CASSRTSELSGELFF	15	TRBJ2-2	TRBV3-1
CASSYPNDSGFSGELFF	17	TRBJ2-2	TRBV7-3
CASINRVSDEQYF	13	TRBJ2-7	TRBV7-9
CASSFRDSLNEQFF	14	TRBJ2-1	TRBV7-2
CSARGGYLGVRQFF	14	TRBJ2-1	TRBV20-1
CASSLGGGGETQYF	14	TRBJ2-5	TRBV5-6
CASSPDSGEQFF	12	TRBJ2-1	TRBV12-3/TRBV12-4
CSARSTGRISYNEQFF	16	TRBJ2-1	TRBV20-1
CASSSAGQHNEQFF	14	TRBJ2-1	TRBV6-6
CSARGLAGGDTGELFF	16	TRBJ2-2	TRBV20-1
CASKSTGDYNEQFF	14	TRBJ2-1	TRBV4-1
CASTKTGCEQFF	12	TRBJ2-1	TRBV23-1
CASSAGYEQYF	11	TRBJ2-7	TRBV25-1
CASSYAESYEQFF	13	TRBJ2-1	TRBV6-5
CSVDHEGGFTDTQYF	15	TRBJ2-3	TRBV29-1
CASSLDGRLAEHNEQFF	17	TRBJ2-1	TRBV7-9
CSASSLWGRAHTQYF	15	TRBJ2-3	TRBV20-1
CSATENYIDEQFF	13	TRBJ2-1	TRBV20-1
CASSGPPDYEQYF	13	TRBJ2-7	TRBV7-2
CASSYSVALNIQYF	14	TRBJ2-4	TRBV6-5
CAARGLNTIYF	11	TRBJ1-3	TRBV6-5
CASSLGGQGMGEQYF	15	TRBJ2-7	TRBV5-6
CASSYSPADEDYEQYF	16	TRBJ2-7	TRBV5-6
CASQRVGYNEQFF	13	TRBJ2-1	TRBV28
CASSYGQGTNYEQYF	15	TRBJ2-7	TRBV27
CASSRTQDEQYF	12	TRBJ2-7	TRBV5-1
CASSFWTSGGQETQYF	16	TRBJ2-5	TRBV28
CSVPGRAGGYTF	12	TRBJ1-2	TRBV29-1
CASSYSSLVDEQFF	14	TRBJ2-1	TRBV6-5
CASSLPGTWGEQYF	14	TRBJ2-7	TRBV5-1
CASKENTEAFF	11	TRBJ1-1	TRBV27